The entry that follows covers one TCR beta chain sequence. The antigen remains undetermined. The sample comes from a study of CD8 T cell repertoires and HIV-1 epitope variants. The overall study: Enriched T cells were co-cultured with equal autologous T cell-negative cells. The baseline condition was 1M T cells left uncultured.

TCRdb's table, derived via immunoSEQ multiplex PCR, lists solely in-frame clones and lacks some. The table has roughly 5,600 clones, less than 65% seen once. The specimen sequenced was cultured CD8+ T cells derived from PBMCs. The clonotype was recovered from a male donor with HIV.

CDR3 DNA: TGTGCCAGCAGTTTATCGGGACGTCTCTCTGGGGCCAACGTCCTGACTTTC. Amino acid sequence: CASSLSGRLSGANVLTF. V gene TRBV27 combines with J gene TRBJ2-6; D may correspond to TRBD1 or TRBD2 (5 bases each). Germline loops: CDR1 MNHEY, CDR2 SMNVEV (reference sequence). V was shortened by 0 bases and J by 0 bases, with 9 bases between the two germline ends. There are 17 residues in the CDR3.